Listed below are T cell receptor beta chains from one sample, sequenced in a study of blood T cell repertoires in COVID-19. Only in-frame clones appear in the TCRdb table, and some are missing; sequencing was by immunoSEQ multiplex PCR. The table shows about 120,000 clones, with 75% to 95% occurring only once. Sequencing was carried out using peripheral blood. The receptors were gathered from a human donor with active COVID-19. The donor label of this sample is uncertain. Each CDR3 is given with its conserved first and last residue. D genes are given only for firm matches. Clone size, where shown, is once, few, many, or a class for clones that have expanded.

clone size	D gene	V gene	J gene	CDR3 DNA	CDR3 protein
NA	NA	TRBV7-2	TRBJ1-5	TGTGCCAGCAGCCAACATGGCAATCAGCCCCAGCATTTT	CASSQHGNQPQHF
medium-sized	TRBD1	TRBV6-2/TRBV6-3	TRBJ2-1	TGTGCCAGCAGCTCGAAGACAGGGCCCTTCTACAATGAGCAGTTCTTC	CASSSKTGPFYNEQFF
NA	NA	TRBV18	TRBJ2-3	TGTGCCAGCTCACCACAAACGGGTGATACGCAGTATTTT	CASSPQTGDTQYF
once	NA	TRBV14	TRBJ1-2	TGTGCCAGCAGCCAAGGACTCTATGGCTACACCTTC	CASSQGLYGYTF
once	TRBD1	TRBV25-1	TRBJ2-7	TGTGCCAGCAGTGACCCGGGGACAGGGGGAGCCTACGAGCAGTACTTC	CASSDPGTGGAYEQYF
NA	NA	TRBV4-3	TRBJ1-4	TGCGCCAGCAGCCAAGTTCACCGGGCTAATGAAAAACTGTTTTTT	CASSQVHRANEKLFF
NA	NA	TRBV4-3	TRBJ2-1	TGCGCCAGCAGCCAAGATCCTGCAGGCCTTGGCAATGAGCAGTTCTTC	CASSQDPAGLGNEQFF
once	NA	TRBV6-2/TRBV6-3	TRBJ1-1	TGTGCCAGCAGTCCCCGGACAGAGATGAACACTGAAGCTTTCTTT	CASSPRTEMNTEAFF
medium-sized	NA	TRBV7-9	TRBJ2-1	TGTGCCAGCAGCTTCCCTAGCTACAATGAGCAGTTCTTC	CASSFPSYNEQFF
NA	NA	TRBV5-1	TRBJ2-3	TGCGCCAGCAGCCACCGGGGGGATACGCAGTATTTT	CASSHRGDTQYF